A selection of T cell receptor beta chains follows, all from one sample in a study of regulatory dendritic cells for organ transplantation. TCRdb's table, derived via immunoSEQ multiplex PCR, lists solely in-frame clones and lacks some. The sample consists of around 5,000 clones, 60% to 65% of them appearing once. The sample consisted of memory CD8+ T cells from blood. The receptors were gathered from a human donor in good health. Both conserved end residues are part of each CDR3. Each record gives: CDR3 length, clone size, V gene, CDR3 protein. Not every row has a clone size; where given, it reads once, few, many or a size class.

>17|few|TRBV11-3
CASSLGRLSSYNSPLHF
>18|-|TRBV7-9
CASSRTGGRAGGQDTQYF
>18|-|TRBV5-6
CASSLKSTGVVGNQPQHF
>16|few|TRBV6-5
CASSLSRGRRNSPLHF
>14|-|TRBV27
CASSLKGHREKLFF
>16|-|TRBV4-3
CASSRGSGTGGYEQYF
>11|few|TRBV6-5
CASSSNNEQFF
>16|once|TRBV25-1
CASSGHPRTGRTEAFF
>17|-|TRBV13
CASSLAVARTNTGELFF
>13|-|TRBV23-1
CASSLQGAMGAFF
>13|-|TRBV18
CASSPEANYGYTF
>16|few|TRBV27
CASSRLTQGVNTEAFF
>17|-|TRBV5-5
CASSLDAYTGGAYEQYF
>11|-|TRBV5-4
CASMRDAEAFF
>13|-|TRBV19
CASSIGTNTEAFF
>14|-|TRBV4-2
CASSLKGQDSPLHF
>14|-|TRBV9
CASSVGLGTETQYF
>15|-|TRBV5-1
CASSLAGGGRTEAFF
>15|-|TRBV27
CASSSTGTATYGYTF
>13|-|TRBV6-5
CASRQGTVGELFF
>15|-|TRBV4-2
CASSELAGPYNEQFF
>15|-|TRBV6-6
CASSYLKGIENIQYF
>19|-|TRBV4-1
CASSPRRRLAGLLDNEQFF
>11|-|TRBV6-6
CASSYSSEQYF
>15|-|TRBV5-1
CASSLEWSTYNEQFF
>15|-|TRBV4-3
CASSQGLADYNEQFF
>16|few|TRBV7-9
CASSPRGGSSYNEQFF
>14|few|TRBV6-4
CASSDSDSTDTQYF
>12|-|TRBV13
CASSLDRAGYTF
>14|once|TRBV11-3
CASSLAGDRKTAFF
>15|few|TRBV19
CASSIGTGAPYEQYF
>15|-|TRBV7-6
CASSLVVRQEHRGYF